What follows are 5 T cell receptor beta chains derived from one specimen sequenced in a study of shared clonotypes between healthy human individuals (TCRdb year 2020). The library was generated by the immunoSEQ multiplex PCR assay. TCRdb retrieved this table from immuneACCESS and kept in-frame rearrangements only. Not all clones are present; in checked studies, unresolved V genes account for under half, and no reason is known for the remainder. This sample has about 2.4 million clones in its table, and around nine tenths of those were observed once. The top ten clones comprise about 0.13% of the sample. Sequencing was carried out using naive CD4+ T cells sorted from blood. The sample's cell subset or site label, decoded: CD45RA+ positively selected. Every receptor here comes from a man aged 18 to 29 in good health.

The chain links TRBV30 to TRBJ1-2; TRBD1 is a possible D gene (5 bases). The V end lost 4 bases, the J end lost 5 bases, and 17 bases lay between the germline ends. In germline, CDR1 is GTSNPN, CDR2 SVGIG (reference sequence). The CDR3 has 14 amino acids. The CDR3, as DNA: TGTGCCTGGACCTTAACCGGGACCTCTTATGGCTACACCTTC. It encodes CAWTLTGTSYGYTF.

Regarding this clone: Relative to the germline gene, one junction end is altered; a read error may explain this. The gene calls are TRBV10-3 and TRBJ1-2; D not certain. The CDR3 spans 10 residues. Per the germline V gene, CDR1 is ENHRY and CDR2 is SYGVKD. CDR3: CGGEAYGYTF. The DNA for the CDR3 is TGCGGCGGGGAGGCCTATGGCTACACCTTC.

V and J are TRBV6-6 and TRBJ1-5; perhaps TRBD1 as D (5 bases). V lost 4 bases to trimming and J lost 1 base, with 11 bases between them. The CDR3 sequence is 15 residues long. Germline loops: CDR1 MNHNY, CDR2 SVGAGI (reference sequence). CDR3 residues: CASSFGTGSNQPQHF. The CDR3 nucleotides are TGTGCCAGCAGTTTTGGGACGGGAAGCAATCAGCCCCAGCATTTT.

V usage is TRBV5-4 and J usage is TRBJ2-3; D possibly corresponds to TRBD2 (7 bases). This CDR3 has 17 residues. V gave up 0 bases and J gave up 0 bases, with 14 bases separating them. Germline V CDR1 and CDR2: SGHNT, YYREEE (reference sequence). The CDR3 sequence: CASSLGQAGQSTDTQYF. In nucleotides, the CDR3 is TGTGCCAGCAGCTTGGGGCAAGCGGGACAAAGCACAGATACGCAGTATTTT.

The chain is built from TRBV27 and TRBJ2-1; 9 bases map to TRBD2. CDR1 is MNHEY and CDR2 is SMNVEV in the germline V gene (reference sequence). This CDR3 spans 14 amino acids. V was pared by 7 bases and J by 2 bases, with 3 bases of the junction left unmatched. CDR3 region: CASKGLAAYNEQFF. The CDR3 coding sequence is TGTGCCAGCAAGGGACTAGCTGCCTACAATGAGCAGTTCTTC.